This TCR beta chain was profiled in a study of T cells expressing NK-cell markers. TCRdb reprocessed the 5' RACE reads and keeps a single row for each CDR3 protein, giving no DNA. The sample includes about 460,000 distinct CDR3 sequences. CDR3 length equals 13 residues. Germline CDR1 reads DFQATT; CDR2 reads SNEGSKA (reference sequence). This rearrangement joins TRBV20-1 to TRBJ1-2; TCRdb lists TRBD1, though no DNA is available to test this call. The sequenced sample was blood T cells: a sorted CD56 or NKG2C T cell subset, CD4+ or CD8+ T cells, or bulk PBMC T cells (not recorded which). This receptor was obtained from a woman in her forties or fifties in good health. CDR3 sequence reads: CSARDFLRTGVTF.